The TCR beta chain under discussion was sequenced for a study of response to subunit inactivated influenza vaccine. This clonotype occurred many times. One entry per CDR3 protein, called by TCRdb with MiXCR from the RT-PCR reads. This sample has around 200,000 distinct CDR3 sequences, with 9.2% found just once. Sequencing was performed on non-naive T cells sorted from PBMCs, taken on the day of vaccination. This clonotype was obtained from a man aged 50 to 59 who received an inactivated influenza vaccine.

The CDR3 bases are TGTGCCAGCAGCCCCCTTGGGGGATCGAACACCGGGGAGCTGTTTTTT. Translated: CASSPLGGSNTGELFF. The chain carries TRBV9 and TRBJ2-2; D is perhaps TRBD1 or TRBD2 (5 bases each). Between the trimmed V and J ends, which lost 4 bases and 0 bases, there was a span of 13 bases. Per the germline V gene, CDR1 is SGDLS and CDR2 is YYNGEE. This CDR3 region has 16 residues.